This T cell receptor (beta chain) was recovered during a study of a mutant IDH1 vaccine in newly diagnosed glioma. General study findings and limits: Pseudoprogression seemed unrelated to changes in top peripheral T cell clonotypes.

Time point noted: week 47, end of study. The investigators gave 300 ug of mutant IDH1 20-mer peptide in each vaccine dose, together with topical imiquimod. New astrocytomas of WHO grade 3 or 4 that were IDH1-mutant and ATRX-lost were found in the donors. The repertoire was sequenced with immunoSEQ multiplex PCR; TCRdb's copy has only in-frame clones and lacks some. The repertoire holds fewer than 40,000 clones, with about nine tenths as singletons. Trimming shortened V by 0 bases and J by 8 bases, and 5 bases separated the two germline ends. The CDR3 is made up of 11 amino acids. Per the germline V gene, CDR1 is SGHNT and CDR2 is YYREEE (reference sequence). Turning to this clone: The antigen remains undetermined.

The source material was PBMCs, sampled from a glioma patient whose treatment included an IDH1 peptide vaccine. This TCR derives from a woman aged 35 to 49 with glioma. The V gene is TRBV5-4, the J gene TRBJ2-5; unclear D gene. This CDR3 reads CASSLGQTQYF. As DNA, the CDR3 is TGTGCCAGCAGCTTGGGCCAAACCCAGTACTTC.